This T cell receptor (gamma chain) was observed in a study of Vδ1+ human thymocytes. There are 14 residues in the CDR3. Germline trimming cut 2 bases from V and 1 base from J; bases unmatched to any gene: 5. CDR1 EGSTGY and CDR2 YDSYTSSV come from the germline V gene. Between about 96% and 99.6% of sorted thymocytes were Vdelta1+. Sequences come from RNA converted to cDNA by reverse transcription. The CDR3 regions were amplified by multiplex PCR from V-gene primers to a constant-region primer. TCRdb re-processed the multiplex PCR reads using CATT. Of tens of thousands of gamma-chain clones listed, around 20% were seen once; the top ten hold 1.9%. This clone was detected a few times. Its antigen remains unidentified. The identical CDR3 is also encoded by other nucleotide sequences in the sample. Whole-study results and caveats: The authors advised highly purified populations and single-cell validation. Highly polyclonal TRG and TRD repertoires with Gaussian CDR3 length distributions appeared in thymus. Donors shared many TRG clonotypes but few TRD clonotypes. Despite high sort purity, roughly 18% of thymic T cell receptor delta sequences were Vdelta2.

The sample was Vdelta1+ gamma-delta thymocytes from the thymus. Subset here: FACS-sorted CD3+ TCRalphabeta- TCRVdelta1+ TCRVdelta2- thymocytes. V is TRGV4 and J is TRGJ1 or TRGJ2. The sequence was collected from a girl in the first two years of life who had congenital heart surgery. The DNA of the CDR3 is TGTGCCACCTGGGATGTTCCAAATTATTATAAGAAACTCTTT. It specifies CATWDVPNYYKKLF.